The 20 T cell receptor beta chains listed next were all sequenced from one sample in a study of blood T cells in healthy people across ages. A sample-barcoded 5' primer and a J-beta primer mix were used in a second PCR of roughly 7 to 12 cycles. Using its own MiXCR run on the 5' RACE reads, TCRdb lists one record per CDR3 protein. The table lists hundreds of thousands of distinct CDR3 sequences, about 28% of them singletons, with 15% to 20% in the top ten. The material sequenced was blood. The receptor source for this set is an elderly woman in good health.

This chain links TRBV12-3 or TRBV12-4 with TRBJ1-1, with TRBD1 as a possible D gene (5 bases). V was pared by 7 bases and J by 4 bases, with 16 bases between. The CDR3 is 14 residues long. CDR3 sequence (DNA): TGTGCCAGCATACTAGGGATCGGGGCCACTGAAGCTTTCTTT. Its protein product is CASILGIGATEAFF.

This rearrangement joins TRBV15 to TRBJ2-4; D is uncertain. With the DNA end fitting TRBJ2-7 better, the J assignment may be wrong. The CDR3 spans 11 residues. In germline, CDR1 is LNHNV, CDR2 YYDKDF (reference sequence). CDR3 sequence (DNA): TGTGCCACCAGCAGTGAAGACGAGCAGTACTTC. This codes for CATSSEDEQYF.

The chain is built from TRBV3-1 and TRBJ2-3; TRBD1 aligns across 9 bases. There are 15 residues in the CDR3. In germline, CDR1 is LGHDT, CDR2 YNNKEL (reference sequence). Trimming at V came to 1 base and at J to 1 base, leaving 0 bases not matched to a gene. CDR3 residues: CASSQGDRGTDTQYF. DNA for the CDR3: TGTGCCAGCAGCCAAGGGGACAGGGGCACAGATACGCAGTATTTT.

There are many counts of this clonotype. The chain uses TRBV6-5 and TRBJ1-2; D is ambiguous. Germline V gives CDR1 MNHEY, CDR2 SVGAGI. This CDR3 contains 12 residues. Trimming pared 6 bases from V and 0 bases from J, leaving 5 bases between. The CDR3 nucleotides read TGTGCCAGCAGGGAAACTAACTATGGCTACACCTTC. Its translation is CASRETNYGYTF.

This clonotype was observed at least ten times. The chain recombines TRBV12-3 or TRBV12-4 with TRBJ1-2, with 12 nucleotides matching TRBD1. The CDR3 extends over 16 amino acids. Trimming took 6 bases from V and 7 from J; bases not matched to a gene: 12. The CDR3 here is CASRPSKGQGAGGYTF. The CDR3 region has the DNA TGTGCCAGCAGACCCTCAAAGGGACAGGGGGCGGGTGGCTACACCTTC.

A word on this clonotype: Being one base from a much bigger clone, this may be a read error. The chain combines TRBV2 with TRBJ2-4; D uncertain. The CDR3 spans 12 residues. V lost 6 bases, J lost 15 bases, and 18 bases lay in between. Germline V gene sequence: CDR1 SNHLY, CDR2 FYNNEI. The CDR3 sequence is CASSEVTYERYF. CDR3 DNA sequence: TGTGCCAGCAGCGAGGTGACCTACGAGCGGTACTTC.

In its sample, this clonotype was seen many times. The chain couples TRBV4-3 to TRBJ1-2; D is unclear. Trimming shortened V by 1 base and J by 4 bases, and 13 bases separated the two germline ends. Germline V gene lookup returns CDR1 LGHNA and CDR2 YSLEER. There are 15 residues in the CDR3. The chain's CDR3 is CASSQVRGGGYGYTF. Written as DNA, the CDR3 is TGCGCCAGCAGCCAAGTCCGGGGTGGAGGCTATGGCTACACCTTC.

A note on this clonotype: A read error is possible here, since a much larger clone lies one base away. This sequence joins TRBV5-1 and TRBJ2-3, with TRBD1 matching 9 bases. There are 15 residues in the CDR3. The germline CDR1 and CDR2 sequences are SGHRS and YFSETQ. CDR3 in amino acids: CACSLQGASLDTQYF. CDR3 bases: TGCGCCTGCAGCTTACAGGGGGCGAGTTTAGATACGCAGTATTTT.

This clonotype was counted many times. The rearrangement joins TRBV28 to TRBJ2-3, with D perhaps TRBD1 (7 bases). CDR1 and CDR2 (germline): MDHEN, SYDVKM. Trimming removed 1 base at V and 11 bases at J, with 13 bases between. This CDR3 is 13 amino acids long. DNA of the CDR3: TGTGCCAGCAGTTTATTCCAGGGGGGTAAGCAGTATTTT. Its translation is CASSLFQGGKQYF.

This clonotype was seen only a few times. The rearrangement uses TRBV24-1 and TRBJ2-5; D may correspond to TRBD1 or TRBD2 (5 bases each). CDR3 length: 14 amino acids. Germline values: CDR1 KGHDR, CDR2 SFDVKD. Between the trimmed V and J ends, which lost 4 bases and 4 bases, there was a span of 12 bases. CDR3 loop: CATSDSGRIETQYF. As DNA, the CDR3 is TGTGCCACCAGTGACTCAGGGAGAATAGAGACCCAGTACTTC.

This clonotype showed up just once. The chain has TRBV7-2 and TRBJ2-7, with TRBD2 matching 7 bases. The better agreement between TRBJ2-5 and the DNA end casts doubt on the J call. Germline CDR1 and CDR2: SGHTA and FQGNSA. The CDR3 sequence is 14 residues long. As DNA, the CDR3 is TGTGCCAGCAGCACTGGACTAGGTGGCGAGACCCAGTACTTC. This encodes CASSTGLGGETQYF.

This clonotype was detected ten times or more. This rearrangement joins TRBV28 to TRBJ2-6; possibly TRBD1 for D (5 bases). The CDR3 is 14 amino acids. Trimming took 6 bases from V and 0 from J, leaving 6 bases between them. Looked up from germline, CDR1 is MDHEN and CDR2 is SYDVKM. DNA of the CDR3: TGTGCCAGCAGAGACAGCTCTGGGGCCAACGTCCTGACTTTC. Residues: CASRDSSGANVLTF.

The chain couples TRBV5-1 to TRBJ2-1; 7 bases are a match to TRBD2. The CDR3 has 14 residues. Germline CDR1 is SGHRS and CDR2 is YFSETQ. V trimming: 0 bases; J trimming: 7 bases; junction bases outside the gene matches: 4. CDR3 sequence (DNA): TGCGCCAGCAGCTTGGGCTGGGGGGGGAATGAGCAGTTCTTC. Protein sequence: CASSLGWGGNEQFF.

The chain is built from TRBV29-1 and TRBJ1-3, with D possibly being TRBD1 (5 bases). The CDR3 covers 14 residues. Trimming pared 4 bases from V and 0 bases from J, leaving 10 bases between. Looked up from germline, CDR1 is SQVTM and CDR2 is ANQGSEA. The CDR3, as DNA: TGCAGCGTTGGGGACCGAGTCTCTGGAAACACCATATATTTT. Its protein product is CSVGDRVSGNTIYF.

The chain carries TRBV12-3 or TRBV12-4 and TRBJ1-1, with 11 bases aligning to TRBD1. The CDR3 runs to 13 residues. With 5 bases clipped from V and 12 bases from J, the junction kept 8 bases outside the gene matches. The CDR3 nucleotides are TGTGCCAGCAGTCCGGACAGGGGGCGATTAACTTTCTTT. This codes for CASSPDRGRLTFF.

Ten or more counts support this clonotype. This rearrangement joins TRBV20-1 to TRBJ2-5; possibly TRBD1 for D (6 bases). CDR1 is DFQATT, CDR2 SNEGSKA, per germline (reference sequence). The length of the CDR3 is 13 residues. Trimming took off 3 bases at V and 5 bases at J, with 13 bases between the two ends. As DNA, the CDR3 is TGCAGTGCTAGTCCGGGACAATGGGAGACCCAGTACTTC. Its protein is CSASPGQWETQYF.

At least ten counts were recorded for this clonotype. The rearrangement joins TRBV6-6 to TRBJ2-1; D might be TRBD2 (6 bases). The CDR3 runs 13 residues. Between the trimmed V and J ends, which lost 7 bases and 4 bases, there was a span of 11 bases. Per the germline V gene, CDR1 is MNHNY and CDR2 is SVGAGI (reference sequence). CDR3 sequence reads: CASNVGGYNEQFF. CDR3 sequence (DNA): TGTGCCAGCAACGTGGGGGGATACAATGAGCAGTTCTTC.

V and J are TRBV21-1 and TRBJ1-4; the tabulated D call, TRBD1, remains unverified against the DNA. TRBV21-1 is a documented pseudogene. The CDR3 is 19 amino acids. DNA of the CDR3: TGTACCAGCAGCAAAAGGGGCCGCCGGGGGCAAAGGACTAATGAAAAACTGTTTTTT. It codes for CTSSKRGRRGQRTNEKLFF.

This clonotype appeared many times. This rearrangement joins TRBV5-1 to TRBJ2-1; TRBD1 is a possible D gene (5 bases). The CDR3 totals 15 residues. Germline loops: CDR1 SGHRS, CDR2 YFSETQ. The V end was cut by 1 base, the J end by 4 bases, with 12 bases between. This CDR3 reads CASSLQGATYNEQFF. The CDR3 DNA reads as TGCGCCAGCAGCTTGCAGGGCGCGACATACAATGAGCAGTTCTTC.

Ten or more counts support this clonotype. The V call is TRBV5-5, the J call TRBJ2-2; D not resolved. The CDR3 is made up of 16 amino acids. Trimming shortened V by 2 bases and J by 4 bases, and 15 bases separated the two germline ends. The germline V gene has CDR1 SGHKS and CDR2 YYEKEE (reference sequence). The CDR3 spells CASSFVSVRGTGELFF. CDR3 bases: TGTGCCAGCAGCTTTGTGAGTGTGCGAGGCACCGGGGAGCTGTTTTTT.